This entry lists 5 T cell receptor beta chains sequenced from one sample in a study of T cell responses to AZD1222 COVID-19 vaccine. TCRdb's copy holds only in-frame clones and misses some; the assay was immunoSEQ multiplex PCR. Found here are 170,000 or so clones, over 75% of them singletons; the top ten hold less than 3%. Sequenced material: peripheral blood, taken on day 0 of AZD1222 vaccination. These receptors were obtained from an adult in good health.

The genes are TRBV9 and TRBJ2-2; TRBD2 is a possible D gene (6 bases). Looked up from germline, CDR1 is SGDLS and CDR2 is YYNGEE. The V gene lost 3 bases and the J gene lost 9 bases, with 9 bases spanning the gap. The CDR3 covers 12 residues. CDR3 sequence: CASSAGGRELFF. The CDR3 coding sequence is TGTGCCAGCAGCGCAGGCGGGAGGGAGCTGTTTTTT.

The chain combines TRBV7-2 with TRBJ2-7; 11 nucleotides align to TRBD1. J lost 4 bases, V lost 5 bases, and 4 bases had no gene match. In germline, CDR1 is SGHTA, CDR2 FQGNSA. This CDR3 has 14 amino acids. This CDR3 reads CASSVRDRGYEQYF. The CDR3 DNA follows: TGTGCCAGCAGCGTCCGGGACAGGGGGTACGAGCAGTACTTC.

The rearrangement joins TRBV14 to TRBJ1-1, with TRBD1 as a possible D gene (5 bases). Germline CDR1 is SGHDN and CDR2 is FVKESK. V gave up 4 bases and J gave up 3 bases, with 15 bases separating them. The CDR3 length is 15 residues. This chain's CDR3 is CASSPPGKGDTEAFF. The CDR3 region has the DNA TGTGCCAGCAGCCCGCCAGGGAAAGGGGACACTGAAGCTTTCTTT.

J is TRBJ2-5 and V is TRBV1; whether TRBD2, the table's D call, matches the DNA was not checked. TRBV1 constitutes a pseudogene. The CDR3 covers 19 residues. In DNA form, the CDR3 reads TGCACCAGCAGCCAAACAGGGACTAGCGGGGGGCAACGACAAGAGACCCAGTACTTC. It translates to CTSSQTGTSGGQRQETQYF.

The chain has TRBV7-3 and TRBJ2-3, with a tentative D call TRBD2 (5 bases). The CDR3 has 15 amino acids. V gave up 2 bases and J gave up 2 bases, with 11 bases separating them. Per germline, CDR1 SGHTA and CDR2 FQGTGA. The chain's CDR3 is CASSLGLAYTDTQYF. As DNA, the CDR3 is TGTGCCAGCAGCTTAGGGCTAGCCTACACAGATACGCAGTATTTT.